Shown below are 17 T cell receptor beta chains from a single sample sequenced in a study of T cells in Graves' hyperthyroidism and ophthalmopathy. RNA transcripts gave rise to amplified TCR beta CDR3 regions. First-round RT-PCR with HTBI primers amplified the TCR CDR3 region. One entry per CDR3 protein results from TCRdb running MiXCR on the multiplex PCR reads. Altogether approximately 510,000 distinct CDR3 sequences are present, roughly 45% being singletons, with the ten largest covering around 47%. Specimen: peripheral blood or thyroid tissue (not recorded which). These receptors were obtained from an adult woman with Graves' disease, either hyperthyroidism or ophthalmopathy (not recorded which).

J is TRBJ2-7 and V is TRBV2; 11 nucleotides align to TRBD2. V lost 6 bases to trimming and J lost 0 bases; unmatched junction nucleotides: 16. CDR3 length: 19 residues. In germline, CDR1 is SNHLY, CDR2 FYNNEI. CDR3 sequence: CASSHRGAGTSGGSYEQYF. Written as DNA, the CDR3 is TGTGCCAGCAGCCACAGGGGCGCCGGAACTAGCGGGGGCTCCTACGAGCAGTACTTC.

This chain links TRBV7-2 with TRBJ2-5; D may match TRBD1 or TRBD2 (7 bases each). Looked up from germline, CDR1 is SGHTA and CDR2 is FQGNSA. The V gene lost 5 bases and the J gene lost 5 bases, with 18 bases spanning the gap. CDR3 length: 15 amino acids. Here the CDR3 DNA reads TGTGCCAGCAGCACGGGACAGCCCGGGGGGGAGACCCAGTACTTC. This gives the protein CASSTGQPGGETQYF.

This chain joins TRBV7-2 and TRBJ2-7; 8 bases are a match to TRBD2. Germline CDR1 SGHTA, CDR2 FQGNSA. The V segment lost 3 bases and the J segment 4 bases; nucleotides outside the gene matches: 8. This CDR3 is built from 15 residues. The chain's CDR3 is CASSFDDGLAYEQYF. Here the CDR3 DNA reads TGTGCCAGCAGCTTTGATGACGGACTAGCTTACGAGCAGTACTTC.

The chain is built from TRBV7-9 and TRBJ1-1; tentative D call: TRBD1 (6 bases). From germline, CDR1 is SEHNR and CDR2 FQNEAQ (reference sequence). The CDR3 is 12 residues long. Trimming shortened V by 11 bases and J by 1 base, and 11 bases separated the two germline ends. CDR3 loop: CASDRTNTEAFF. The CDR3 nucleotides read TGTGCCTCCGACAGGACGAACACTGAAGCTTTCTTT.

This clonotype occurred a few times. CDR3 nucleotide sequence: TGCAGTGCTAAACTAGCGGGAGGGCCGGGGGAGCAGTACTTC. This codes for CSAKLAGGPGEQYF. The genes are TRBV20-1 and TRBJ2-7; 13 bases are shared with TRBD2. Trimming removed 4 bases from V and 7 bases from J; junction bases left unmatched: 7. Germline V CDR1 and CDR2: DFQATT, SNEGSKA (reference sequence). This CDR3 has 14 amino acids.

The chain uses TRBV20-1 and TRBJ2-7; the match to TRBD2 covers 8 bases. Germline CDR1 DFQATT, CDR2 SNEGSKA (reference sequence). The CDR3 consists of 13 residues. V shed 5 bases, J shed 1 base, and the junction held 4 bases outside the gene matches. Here the CDR3 DNA reads TGCAGTGCTCTCGGGGGGGCATCCTACGAGCAGTACTTC. Amino acid sequence: CSALGGASYEQYF.

On this clonotype itself: A junction boundary mismatches the germline segment, possibly from a read error. The chain is built from TRBV5-1 and TRBJ2-7, with D possibly called TRBD1 or TRBD2 (8 bases each). CDR1 SGHRS and CDR2 YFSETQ come from the germline V gene. The CDR3 contains 15 residues. As DNA, the CDR3 is TGTGCCAGCAGCTTTAGCGGGACAGGTACCGACGAGCAGTACTTC. It codes for CASSFSGTGTDEQYF.

The CDR3 is CASSLISGSGNTIYF. DNA of the CDR3: TGTGCCAGCAGCTTAATTAGCGGCTCTGGAAACACCATATATTTT. V gene TRBV7-9 combines with J gene TRBJ1-3; D uncertain. The CDR3 is made up of 15 amino acids. The V end was cut by 2 bases, the J end by 0 bases, with 8 bases between. CDR1 and CDR2 (germline): SEHNR, FQNEAQ (reference sequence). The full variable domain, completed using reference TRBV7-9 and TRBJ1-3, is DTGVSQNPRHKITKRGQNVTFRCDPISEHNRLYWYRQTLGQGPEFLTYFQNEAQLEKSRLLSDRFSAERPKGSFSTLEIQRTEQGDSAMYLCASSLISGSGNTIYFGEGSWLTVV.

With respect to this clonotype: A much larger clone differs from this one at a single base, so this may be a read error. The chain has TRBV20-1 and TRBJ1-1, with D possibly TRBD1 on 5 matching bases. The V and J ends lost 3 bases and 5 bases respectively, with 28 bases between them. Germline CDR1 and CDR2: DFQATT and SNEGSKA (reference sequence). The CDR3 contains 18 residues. The CDR3 sequence is CSASRPGHFGSLKTEAFF. CDR3 bases: TGCAGTGCTAGCCGGCCTGGACATTTTGGCTCCCTCAAGACTGAAGCTTTCTTT.

This clonotype was seen once. The junction and the germline gene differ at one end; a read error may be behind it. The chain has TRBV7-9 and TRBJ2-7, with 8 positions matching TRBD1. The CDR3 runs to 15 residues. Germline V gene lookup returns CDR1 SEHNR and CDR2 FQNEAQ (reference sequence). CDR3 DNA sequence: TGTGTCAGCAGCTTAGAGGACAGGGCCACCTACGAGCAGTACTTC. It encodes CVSSLEDRATYEQYF.

This clonotype was detected only a few times. V and J are TRBV28 and TRBJ1-2, with 10 bases that match TRBD1. Germline CDR1 reads MDHEN; CDR2 reads SYDVKM. The junction had 9 bases not matched to a gene; V was cut back by 7 bases and J by 10 bases. The CDR3 length is 13 residues. The CDR3 loop reads CASKNSGTGDYTF. CDR3 DNA: TGTGCCAGCAAAAATTCCGGGACAGGGGACTACACCTTC.

The chain has TRBV20-1 and TRBJ1-2; tentatively, D is TRBD1 (6 bases). The CDR3 is made up of 17 amino acids. V lost 5 bases and J 6 bases, leaving 28 bases between the germline ends. Germline V gene lookup returns CDR1 DFQATT and CDR2 SNEGSKA (reference sequence). The CDR3 coding sequence is TGCAGTGCTTATACCCGGGACACTTCCGGGGGCCTGGATGGCTACACCTTC. It codes for CSAYTRDTSGGLDGYTF.

This chain connects TRBV29-1 to TRBJ1-2; D is unclear. This CDR3 has 13 amino acids. Trimming cost V 0 bases and J 0 bases, with 5 bases left between them. The germline V gene encodes CDR1 SQVTM and CDR2 ANQGSEA. The CDR3 sequence: CSVEETANYGYTF. The CDR3 nucleotides are TGCAGCGTTGAAGAAACCGCTAACTATGGCTACACCTTC.

In its sample, this clonotype was seen many times. The gene calls are TRBV2 and TRBJ1-2; no clear D gene. Germline CDR1 is SNHLY and CDR2 is FYNNEI. V was shortened by 6 bases and J by 5 bases, with 10 bases between the two germline ends. This CDR3 has 12 residues. The CDR3: CASREGSYGYTF. The DNA for the CDR3 is TGTGCCAGCAGAGAGGGCAGTTATGGCTACACCTTC. The variable domain in full, with the rest retrieved from reference TRBV2 and TRBJ1-2, is EPEVTQTPSHQVTQMGQEVILRCVPISNHLYFYWYRQILGQKVEFLVSFYNNEISEKSEIFDDQFSVERPDGSNFTLKIRSTKLEDSAMYFCASREGSYGYTFGSGTRLTVV.

Written as DNA, the CDR3 is TGCAGCGTTGCGAACGGGGGGAATCAGCCCCAGCATTTT. Amino acid sequence: CSVANGGNQPQHF. The V gene is TRBV29-1, the J gene TRBJ1-5, with D possibly being TRBD1 (5 bases). The germline V and J ends were trimmed by 4 bases and 4 bases, with 11 bases remaining between them. Germline V CDR1 and CDR2: SQVTM, ANQGSEA. This CDR3 region has 13 residues.

The genes are TRBV29-1 and TRBJ2-7; 9 nucleotides line up with TRBD2. J lost 9 bases, V lost 4 bases, and 13 bases had no gene match. CDR3 length equals 14 residues. Germline V gene lookup returns CDR1 SQVTM and CDR2 ANQGSEA. The CDR3 loop reads CSVVASGDLVSQYF. As DNA, the CDR3 is TGCAGCGTTGTGGCTAGCGGGGACCTGGTCTCGCAGTACTTC.

This clonotype was observed at least ten times. The V and J genes are TRBV12-3 or TRBV12-4 and TRBJ1-5; 7 nucleotides align to TRBD1. V lost 6 bases and J lost 4; bases outside the gene matches: 6. The CDR3 contains 14 residues. CDR3 residues: CASRTGSRNQPQHF. CDR3 nucleotide sequence: TGTGCCAGCAGGACAGGGTCTCGGAATCAGCCCCAGCATTTT.